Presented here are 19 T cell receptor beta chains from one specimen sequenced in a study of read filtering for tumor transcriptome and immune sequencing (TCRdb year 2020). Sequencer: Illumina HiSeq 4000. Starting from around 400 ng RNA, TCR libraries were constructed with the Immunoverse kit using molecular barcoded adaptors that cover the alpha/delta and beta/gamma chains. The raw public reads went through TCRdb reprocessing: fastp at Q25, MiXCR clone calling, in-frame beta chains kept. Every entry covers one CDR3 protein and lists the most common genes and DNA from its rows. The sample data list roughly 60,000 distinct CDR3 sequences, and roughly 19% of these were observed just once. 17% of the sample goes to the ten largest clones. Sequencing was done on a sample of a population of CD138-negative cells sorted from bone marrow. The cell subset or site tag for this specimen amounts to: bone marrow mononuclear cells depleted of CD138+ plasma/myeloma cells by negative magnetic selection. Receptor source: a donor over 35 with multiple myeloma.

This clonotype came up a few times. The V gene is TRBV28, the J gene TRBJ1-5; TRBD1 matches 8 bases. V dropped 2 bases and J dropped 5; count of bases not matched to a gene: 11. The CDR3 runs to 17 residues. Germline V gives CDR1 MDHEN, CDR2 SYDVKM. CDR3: CASSLPYGQGAYQPQHF. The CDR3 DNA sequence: TGTGCCAGCAGTTTACCGTACGGGCAGGGGGCTTATCAGCCCCAGCATTTT.

CDR3 DNA: TGTGCCAGCAGCTTAGTGCAGACAGGGGAAATAGCCAAAAACATTCAGTACTTC. It encodes CASSLVQTGEIAKNIQYF. This sequence joins TRBV7-8 and TRBJ2-4, with 8 bases lining up with TRBD1. Per germline, CDR1 SGHVS and CDR2 FQNEAQ. V shed 1 base and J 0 bases; nucleotides not matched to a gene: 8. This CDR3 region has 18 residues.

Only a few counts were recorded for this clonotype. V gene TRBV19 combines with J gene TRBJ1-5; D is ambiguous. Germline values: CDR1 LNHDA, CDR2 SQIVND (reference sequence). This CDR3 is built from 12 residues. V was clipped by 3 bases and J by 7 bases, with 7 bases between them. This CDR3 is CASSMVTQPQHF. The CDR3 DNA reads TGTGCCAGTAGTATGGTGACGCAGCCCCAGCATTTT.

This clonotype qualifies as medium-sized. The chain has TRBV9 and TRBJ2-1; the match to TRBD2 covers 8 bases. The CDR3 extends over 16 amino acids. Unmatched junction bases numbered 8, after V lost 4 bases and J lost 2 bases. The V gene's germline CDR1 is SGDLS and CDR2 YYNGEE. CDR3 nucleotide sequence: TGTGCCAGCAGCCAATACGCGGGGGGAACCTACAATGAGCAGTTCTTC. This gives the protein CASSQYAGGTYNEQFF.

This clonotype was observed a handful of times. The CDR3 region is CASSFSPGTYEQYF. The CDR3 DNA sequence: TGCGCCAGCAGCTTTAGTCCTGGGACTTACGAGCAGTACTTC. The chain joins TRBV5-1 to TRBJ2-7; tentatively, D is TRBD2 (6 bases). Germline V gene sequence: CDR1 SGHRS, CDR2 YFSETQ. V gave up 2 bases and J gave up 4 bases, with 13 bases separating them. There are 14 residues in the CDR3.

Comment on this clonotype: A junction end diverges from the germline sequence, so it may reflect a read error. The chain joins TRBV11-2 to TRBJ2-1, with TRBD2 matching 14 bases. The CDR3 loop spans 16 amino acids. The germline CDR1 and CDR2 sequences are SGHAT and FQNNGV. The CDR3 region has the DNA TGTGGCAGCAGCCCGCGACTAGCGGGAGGGCCAAATGAGCAGTTCTTC. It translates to CGSSPRLAGGPNEQFF.

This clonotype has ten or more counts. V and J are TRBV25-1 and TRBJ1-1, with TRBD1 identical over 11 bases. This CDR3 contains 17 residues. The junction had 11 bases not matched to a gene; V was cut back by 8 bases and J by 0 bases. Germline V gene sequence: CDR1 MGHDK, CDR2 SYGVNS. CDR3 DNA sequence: TGTGCCAGCCGTTTCGGACAGGGGGCCTCGATGAACACTGAAGCTTTCTTT. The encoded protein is CASRFGQGASMNTEAFF.

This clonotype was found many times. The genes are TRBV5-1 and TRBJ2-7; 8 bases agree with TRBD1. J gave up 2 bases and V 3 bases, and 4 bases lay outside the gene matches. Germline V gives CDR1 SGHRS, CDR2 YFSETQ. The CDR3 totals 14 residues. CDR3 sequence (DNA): TGCGCCAGCAGCTCCCGGACAGGGACCTACGAGCAGTACTTC. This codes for CASSSRTGTYEQYF.

For the CDR3, the DNA is TGTGCCAGCAGCCAAAGGACTAAATTACACTACAATGAGCAGTTCTTC. Protein: CASSQRTKLHYNEQFF. The V call is TRBV5-5, the J call TRBJ2-1, with a weak D call TRBD2 (6 bases). V lost 4 bases and J lost 3, with 17 bases in between. Germline V gives CDR1 SGHKS, CDR2 YYEKEE (reference sequence). The CDR3 consists of 16 residues.

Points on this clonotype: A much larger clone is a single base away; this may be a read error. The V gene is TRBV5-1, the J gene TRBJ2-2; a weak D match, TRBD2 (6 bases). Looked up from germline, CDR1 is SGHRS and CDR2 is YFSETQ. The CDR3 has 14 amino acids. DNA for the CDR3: TGCGCCAGCAAGGAAGGACCGAACACCGGGGGGCTGTTTTTT. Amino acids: CASKEGPNTGGLFF.

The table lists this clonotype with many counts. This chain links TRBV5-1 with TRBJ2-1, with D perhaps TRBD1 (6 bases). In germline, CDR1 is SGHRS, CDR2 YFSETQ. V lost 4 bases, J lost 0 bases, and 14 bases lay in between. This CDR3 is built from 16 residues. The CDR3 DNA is TGCGCCAGCAGCCGCTACAGGGTGAGCTCCTACAATGAGCAGTTCTTC. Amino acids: CASSRYRVSSYNEQFF.

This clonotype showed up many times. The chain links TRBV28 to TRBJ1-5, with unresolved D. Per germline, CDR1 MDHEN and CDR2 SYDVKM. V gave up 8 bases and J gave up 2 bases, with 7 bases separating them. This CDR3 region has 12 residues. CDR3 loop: CASSEGNQPQHF. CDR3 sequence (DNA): TGTGCCAGCTCGGAGGGCAATCAGCCCCAGCATTTT.

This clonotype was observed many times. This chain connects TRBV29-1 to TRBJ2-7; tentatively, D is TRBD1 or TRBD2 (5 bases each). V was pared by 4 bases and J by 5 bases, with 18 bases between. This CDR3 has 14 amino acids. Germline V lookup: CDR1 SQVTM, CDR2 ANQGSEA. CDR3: CSVASGTPAHEQYF. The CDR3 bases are TGCAGCGTTGCTTCCGGGACCCCAGCCCACGAGCAGTACTTC.

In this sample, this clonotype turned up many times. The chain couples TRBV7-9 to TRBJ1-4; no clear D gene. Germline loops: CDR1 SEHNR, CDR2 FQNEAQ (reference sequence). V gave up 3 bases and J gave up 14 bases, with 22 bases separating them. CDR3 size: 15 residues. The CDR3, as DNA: TGTGCCAGCAGCTTTGGAGTTGGGTTCCAGCCTCGTCTGTTTTTT. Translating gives CASSFGVGFQPRLFF.

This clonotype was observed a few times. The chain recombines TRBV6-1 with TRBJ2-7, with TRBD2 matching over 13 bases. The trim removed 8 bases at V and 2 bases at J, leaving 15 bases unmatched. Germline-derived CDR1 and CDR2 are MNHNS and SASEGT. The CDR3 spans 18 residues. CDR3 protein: CASGLRDVGLAGAYEQYF. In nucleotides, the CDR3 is TGTGCCAGCGGCCTCCGGGACGTCGGACTAGCGGGAGCCTACGAGCAGTACTTC.

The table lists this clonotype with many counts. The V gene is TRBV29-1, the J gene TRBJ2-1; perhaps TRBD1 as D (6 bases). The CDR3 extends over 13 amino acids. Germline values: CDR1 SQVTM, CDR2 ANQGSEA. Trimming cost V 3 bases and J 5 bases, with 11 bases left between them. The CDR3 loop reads CSVDGGRDNEQFF. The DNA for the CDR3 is TGCAGCGTTGATGGGGGCAGGGACAATGAGCAGTTCTTC.

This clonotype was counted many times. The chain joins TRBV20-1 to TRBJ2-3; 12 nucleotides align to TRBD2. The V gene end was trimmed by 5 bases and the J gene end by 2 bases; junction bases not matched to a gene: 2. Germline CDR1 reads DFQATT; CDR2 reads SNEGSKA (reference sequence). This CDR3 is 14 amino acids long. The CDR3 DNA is TGCAGTGCTTGGACTAGCGGGGTCACAGATACGCAGTATTTT. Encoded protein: CSAWTSGVTDTQYF.

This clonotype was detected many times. CDR3 sequence reads: CATSASGESPLHF. Here the CDR3 DNA reads TGTGCCACCAGTGCGTCAGGGGAGTCACCCCTCCACTTT. V gene TRBV24-1 combines with J gene TRBJ1-6; D might be TRBD1 (6 bases). This CDR3 region has 13 residues. The ends were cut back, 5 bases at V and 10 bases at J, with 11 bases in the middle. Germline CDR1 KGHDR, CDR2 SFDVKD.

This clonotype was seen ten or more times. CDR3 sequence: CASSFMTGGAGRDTEAFF. CDR3 bases: TGTGCCAGCAGTTTTATGACAGGGGGCGCCGGTCGGGACACTGAAGCTTTCTTT. This chain links TRBV27 with TRBJ1-1; 10 nucleotides match TRBD1. The CDR3 totals 18 residues. Germline V CDR1 and CDR2: MNHEY, SMNVEV (reference sequence). The V segment lost 3 bases and the J segment 3 bases; nucleotides outside the gene matches: 13.